Sequencing of this T cell receptor beta chain was carried out in a study of identical twins. Using its own MiXCR run on the 5' RACE reads, TCRdb lists one record per CDR3 protein. Altogether some 1,600,000 distinct CDR3 sequences are present, roughly a third being singletons, with the ten largest covering about 0.27%. This clonotype has at least ten counts. Germline CDR1 reads SGHTA; CDR2 reads FQGNSA. Unmatched junction bases numbered 6, after V lost 3 bases and J lost 4 bases. The CDR3 is 15 residues long. The chain couples TRBV7-2 to TRBJ2-1; the match to TRBD2 covers 7 bases. The sequencing sample was made of cord blood. This TCR was recovered from a newborn girl in good health. Here the CDR3 reads CASSFFRGDYNEQFF. The CDR3 DNA reads as TGTGCCAGCAGCTTCTTTCGGGGGGATTACAATGAGCAGTTCTTC.